This T cell receptor (beta chain) was documented in a study of T-cell reconstitution after alpha-beta-depleted transplantation in children. This clonotype was recorded at least ten times. Unique molecular identifiers were used to barcode this TCRbeta library. Via MiXCR, TCRdb re-called the PCR reads, giving one row per CDR3 protein. The sample includes around 680,000 distinct CDR3 sequences, around 17% seen only once; the top ten take approximately 1%. Sequenced material: PBMCs from the stem cell graft donor, taken from the stem cell graft. The origin of this receptor is a human donor who donated a stem cell graft to a child with acute myeloid leukemia.

CDR3: CSAPGDQTYEQYF. For the CDR3, the DNA is TGCAGTGCCCCAGGGGACCAAACCTACGAGCAGTACTTC. The rearrangement joins TRBV20-1 to TRBJ2-7, with D possibly being TRBD1 (6 bases). Looked up from germline, CDR1 is DFQATT and CDR2 is SNEGSKA (reference sequence). There are 13 residues in the CDR3. The V and J ends lost 6 bases and 2 bases respectively, with 14 bases between them.